A single sample is the source of the 17 T cell receptor beta chains below, sequenced in a study of beta chain features in type 1 diabetes. Study-level points and caveats: Moderately but significantly shorter TCRB CDR3s were found in Type 1 diabetes patients in all four CD4+ subsets.

Sequenced material consisted of expressed TCRB transcripts (all of the isolated RNA was reverse transcribed). Here immunoSEQ multiplex PCR was the method, and the copy in TCRdb shows in-frame clones only, minus some. The sample consists of roughly 280,000 clones, less than 30% of them appearing once. No antigen has been assigned to these receptors. The sequenced sample consisted of naive CD4+ T cells from blood. The receptors stem from a woman aged 25 to 39 with type 1 diabetes.

This clone was seen a single time. This chain connects TRBV10-2 to TRBJ2-3; no clear D. V lost 1 base, J lost 1 base, and 9 bases lay in between. This CDR3 is 15 amino acids long. Germline loops: CDR1 WSHSY, CDR2 SAAADI. CDR3 region: CASSELARGTDTQYF. DNA of the CDR3: TGCGCCAGCAGTGAGTTAGCTCGGGGCACAGATACGCAGTATTTT.

Only a few counts were recorded for this clone. This chain uses TRBV29-1 with TRBJ1-3; D call uncertain. This CDR3 contains 14 residues. V dropped 7 bases and J dropped 0 bases, with 13 bases sitting between them. Germline values: CDR1 SQVTM, CDR2 ANQGSEA. The CDR3 nucleotides are TGCAGCGCCGCAGGTCTTTACTCTGGAAACACCATATATTTT. Protein: CSAAGLYSGNTIYF.

The CDR3 spells CSALEGDRPQHF. For the CDR3, the DNA is TGCAGCGCGTTAGAAGGGGATCGGCCCCAGCATTTT. V gene TRBV29-1 combines with J gene TRBJ1-5; a possible D gene is TRBD1 (5 bases). Germline CDR1 and CDR2: SQVTM and ANQGSEA. The CDR3 runs 12 residues. V lost 7 bases and J 9 bases, leaving 16 bases between the germline ends.

This chain uses TRBV7-2 with TRBJ1-2; D is perhaps TRBD1 (6 bases). Per the germline V gene, CDR1 is SGHTA and CDR2 is FQGNSA. CDR3 size: 15 residues. Between the trimmed V and J ends, which lost 1 base and 4 bases, there was a span of 13 bases. The CDR3 here is CASSLGQADIYGYTF. The CDR3 region has the DNA TGTGCCAGCAGCTTAGGACAGGCGGATATCTATGGCTACACCTTC.

This chain links TRBV29-1 with TRBJ2-1; tentative D call: TRBD1 (6 bases). The CDR3 is 14 residues long. Germline V gives CDR1 SQVTM, CDR2 ANQGSEA. Trimming cost V 6 bases and J 9 bases, with 21 bases left between them. In DNA form, the CDR3 reads TGCAGCGTCAACGGGCCCCCTAAACAGGGTGAGCAGTTCTTC. This codes for CSVNGPPKQGEQFF.

Points on this clone: The sample contains more than one DNA sequence encoding this CDR3. The DNA of the CDR3 is TGTGCCAGCAGTGGGCAGGGGGGTCAGCCCCAGCATTTT. Translation: CASSGQGGQPQHF. This rearrangement joins TRBV2 to TRBJ1-5; the match to TRBD1 covers 7 bases. Unmatched junction bases numbered 3, after V lost 4 bases and J lost 6 bases. CDR1 SNHLY and CDR2 FYNNEI come from the germline V gene. The CDR3 has 13 amino acids.

The CDR3 here is CASSLDPLGGNQPQHF. The CDR3 DNA is TGCGCCAGCAGCTTGGATCCCCTGGGCGGCAATCAGCCCCAGCATTTT. This chain uses TRBV5-1 with TRBJ1-5; D gene uncertain. The ends were cut back, 0 bases at V and 2 bases at J, with 12 bases in the middle. This CDR3 contains 16 residues. CDR1 and CDR2 (germline): SGHRS, YFSETQ.

The chain uses TRBV30 and TRBJ2-5; unclear D gene. Germline loops: CDR1 GTSNPN, CDR2 SVGIG (reference sequence). V lost 7 bases and J 2 bases, leaving 14 bases between the germline ends. This CDR3 has 13 residues. The CDR3: CAYSPGSQETQYF. The CDR3 nucleotides read TGTGCCTACTCACCAGGCTCGCAAGAGACCCAGTACTTC.

J is TRBJ1-2 and V is TRBV2; possibly TRBD1 for D (5 bases). Germline V gives CDR1 SNHLY, CDR2 FYNNEI. This CDR3 spans 12 amino acids. V was clipped by 11 bases and J by 3 bases, with 13 bases between them. CDR3 in DNA: TGTGCCTCCCGGACGGGGGACTATGGCTACACCTTC. Translation: CASRTGDYGYTF.

Only a few counts were recorded for this clone. The V and J genes are TRBV10-3 and TRBJ1-3, with 7 bases lining up with TRBD1. Germline assignment: CDR1 ENHRY and CDR2 SYGVKD. The trim removed 7 bases at V and 2 bases at J, leaving 2 bases unmatched. This CDR3 spans 13 amino acids. CDR3: CAIKGQTGNTIYF. The CDR3 DNA sequence: TGTGCCATCAAGGGACAGACTGGAAACACCATATATTTT.

This clone was counted a few times. The chain recombines TRBV7-3 with TRBJ2-2, with D possibly matching TRBD1 (6 bases). Deletions cut 5 bases from V and 2 bases from J, with 15 bases between. Germline V CDR1 and CDR2: SGHTA, FQGTGA. The CDR3 totals 16 residues. This chain's CDR3 is CASSLQGGANTGELFF. CDR3 nucleotide sequence: TGTGCCAGCAGCCTACAGGGTGGGGCCAACACCGGGGAGCTGTTTTTT.

This clone turned up a few times. The chain is built from TRBV6-5 and TRBJ2-7; TRBD2 aligns across 10 bases. Germline V gene data show CDR1 as MNHEY and CDR2 as SVGAGI. This CDR3 is 15 amino acids long. Trimming removed 4 bases from V and 5 bases from J; junction bases left unmatched: 8. The CDR3 DNA sequence: TGTGCCAGCAGTTTCGGAGCGGGAGGGATGAACGAGCAGTACTTC. Its protein product is CASSFGAGGMNEQYF.

The rearrangement links TRBV30 to TRBJ2-1; 13 bases fit TRBD2. The trim removed 0 bases at V and 5 bases at J, leaving 7 bases unmatched. This CDR3 has 17 residues. Germline V gives CDR1 GTSNPN, CDR2 SVGIG (reference sequence). The CDR3: CAWSVYRTSGSHNEQFF. The CDR3 DNA follows: TGTGCCTGGAGTGTATACCGGACTAGCGGGAGCCACAATGAGCAGTTCTTC.

The DNA of the CDR3 is TGCAGCGTTGAAGATCTTATGGCTACTGAAGCTTTCTTT. Protein: CSVEDLMATEAFF. The rearrangement joins TRBV29-1 to TRBJ1-1; D gene uncertain. The CDR3 spans 13 residues. The V and J ends lost 0 bases and 5 bases respectively, with 10 bases between them. Germline CDR1 reads SQVTM; CDR2 reads ANQGSEA.

This clone appeared a few times. One end of the junction is discordant with germline, which a read error may explain. The chain combines TRBV29-1 with TRBJ2-7, with unresolved D. CDR3 length equals 13 residues. Per germline, CDR1 SQVTM and CDR2 ANQGSEA. The DNA of the CDR3 is TGCAGCGTCGAAGGCCGCTTTCCGGACGAGCAGTACTTC. Its translation is CSVEGRFPDEQYF.

The rearrangement uses TRBV7-2 and TRBJ2-1; D uncertain. The germline CDR1 and CDR2 sequences are SGHTA and FQGNSA. V lost 2 bases and J lost 9, with 5 bases in between. The CDR3 consists of 11 residues. CDR3 in DNA: TGTGCCAGCAGCTTAATAGTTGAGCAGTTCTTC. This gives the protein CASSLIVEQFF.

This clone has more than one count but fewer than ten. This chain joins TRBV28 and TRBJ2-3; 7 bases are shared with TRBD2. In germline, CDR1 is MDHEN, CDR2 SYDVKM. The trim removed 7 bases at V and 0 bases at J, leaving 13 bases unmatched. This CDR3 has 17 residues. The CDR3 reads CASISGADPSSTDTQYF. CDR3 nucleotide sequence: TGTGCCAGCATCAGCGGGGCAGACCCTTCTAGCACAGATACGCAGTATTTT.